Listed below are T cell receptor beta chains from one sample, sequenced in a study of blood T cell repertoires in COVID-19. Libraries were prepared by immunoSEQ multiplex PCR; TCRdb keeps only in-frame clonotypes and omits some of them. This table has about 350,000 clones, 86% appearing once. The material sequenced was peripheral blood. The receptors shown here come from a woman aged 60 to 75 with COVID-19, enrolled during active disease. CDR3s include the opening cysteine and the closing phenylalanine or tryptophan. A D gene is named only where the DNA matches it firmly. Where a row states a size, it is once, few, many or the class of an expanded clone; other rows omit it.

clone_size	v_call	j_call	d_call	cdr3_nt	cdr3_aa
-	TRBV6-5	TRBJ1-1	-	TGTGCCAGCAGCCACCAGGCGAACACTGAAGCTTTCTTT	CASSHQANTEAFF
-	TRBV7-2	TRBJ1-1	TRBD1	TGTGCCAGCAGCACCACCGGGACAGCCTTATCCTTGAACACTGAAGCTTTCTTT	CASSTTGTALSLNTEAFF
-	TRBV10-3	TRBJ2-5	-	TGTGCCATCAGCCGGACTGAAGAGACCCAGTACTTC	CAISRTEETQYF
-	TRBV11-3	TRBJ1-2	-	TGTGCCAGCAGCTTAGTTCCAGGGGAAGGCTACACCTTC	CASSLVPGEGYTF
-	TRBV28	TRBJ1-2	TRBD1	TGTGCCAGCAGTTTATCGACGACAGGGCGCTATGGCTACACCTTC	CASSLSTTGRYGYTF
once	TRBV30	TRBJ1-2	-	TGTGCCTGGAGGCCCCGCCGACAGGTCTATGGCTACACCTTC	CAWRPRRQVYGYTF
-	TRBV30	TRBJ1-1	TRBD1	TGTGCCTGGAGTGCCATTGACAGGGGAACTGAAGCTTTCTTT	CAWSAIDRGTEAFF
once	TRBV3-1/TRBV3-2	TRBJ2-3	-	TGTGCCAGCAGCCTACTTTACGGTTCCCGGGAATACACAGATACGCAGTATTTT	CASSLLYGSREYTDTQYF
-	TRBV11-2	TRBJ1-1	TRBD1	TGTGCCAGCAGCCCACAGGGGTTTGTAGCTTTCTTT	CASSPQGFVAFF
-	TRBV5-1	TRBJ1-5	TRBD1	TGCGCCAGCAGCAAGGGACAGGGCTTCAATCAGCCCCAGCATTTT	CASSKGQGFNQPQHF
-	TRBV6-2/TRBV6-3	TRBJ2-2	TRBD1	TGTGCCAGCAGTTACTCTTACAGGGGGACGAACTACACCGGGGAGCTGTTTTTT	CASSYSYRGTNYTGELFF
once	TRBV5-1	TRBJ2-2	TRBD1	TGCGCCAGCAGCTCGGGACAGCCGAACACCGGGGAGCTGTTTTTT	CASSSGQPNTGELFF
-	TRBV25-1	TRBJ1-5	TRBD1	TGTGCCAGCAGTGGAGGGACAGCTTTTAGCAATCAGCCCCAGCATTTT	CASSGGTAFSNQPQHF
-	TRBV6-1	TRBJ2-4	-	TGTGCCAGCAGTGAATTAGGGGTGGGCAAAAACATTCAGTACTTC	CASSELGVGKNIQYF
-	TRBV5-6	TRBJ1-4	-	TGTGCCAGCAGCTTAGCAGGGGCCGGTGAAAAACTGTTTTTT	CASSLAGAGEKLFF
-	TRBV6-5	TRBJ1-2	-	TGTGCCAGCAGTTACCCCCAGGGGTACGGCTACACCTTC	CASSYPQGYGYTF
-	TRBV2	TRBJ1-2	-	TGTGCCAGCAGTGTAGTTAGCTACCCTGGCTACACCTTC	CASSVVSYPGYTF
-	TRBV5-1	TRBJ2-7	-	TGCGCCAGCAGCTTGGCTGAGGGTAGCGAGCAGTACTTC	CASSLAEGSEQYF
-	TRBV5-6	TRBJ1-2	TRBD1	TGTGCCAGCAGCTTAGGCAGGCCTCAGGGGGCAAAAGGGGGCTACACCTTC	CASSLGRPQGAKGGYTF
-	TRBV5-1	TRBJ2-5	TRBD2	TGCGCCAGCAGCTCGCAGCGGGGGTCAGAGACCCAGTACTTC	CASSSQRGSETQYF
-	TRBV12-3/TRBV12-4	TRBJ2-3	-	TGTGCCAGCAGTCCCCGACTCCCAGATACGCAGTATTTT	CASSPRLPDTQYF
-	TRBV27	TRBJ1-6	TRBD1	TGTGCCAGCAGTTTGGAAGGACAGGGTAATTCACCCCTCCACTTT	CASSLEGQGNSPLHF
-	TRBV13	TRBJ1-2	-	TGTGCCAGCAGCTTATTACCGAGTCGCGATACTAACTATGGCTACACCTTC	CASSLLPSRDTNYGYTF
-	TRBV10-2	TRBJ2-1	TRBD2	TGCGCCAGCAGCAACCTGGGACTAGCCCTCATACCATCATGGAACGATGAGCAGTTCTTC	CASSNLGLALIPSWNDEQFF
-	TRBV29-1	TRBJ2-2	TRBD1	TGCAGCGTTGAATCTCGGTCGGGACAGGGGTTGGCCGGGGAGCTGTTTTTT	CSVESRSGQGLAGELFF
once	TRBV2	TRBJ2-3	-	TGTGCCAGCAGTGAAGCGGGGGGGCGAAGAGATACGCAGTATTTT	CASSEAGGRRDTQYF
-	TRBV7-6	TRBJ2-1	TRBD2	TGTGCCAGCAGCTTAGTAGTTCGGACTAGCGGAGACAATGAGCAGTTCTTC	CASSLVVRTSGDNEQFF
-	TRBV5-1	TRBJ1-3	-	TGCGCCAGCAGCTTGGCAGGGGAAACGGATGGAGACACCATATATTTT	CASSLAGETDGDTIYF
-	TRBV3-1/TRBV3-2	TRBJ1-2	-	TGTGCCAGCAGCCAAAGGGGGGGCTATGGCTACACCTTC	CASSQRGGYGYTF
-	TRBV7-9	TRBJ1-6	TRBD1	TGTGCCAGCAGCCGGGGGGGACAGGGGTATAATTCACCCCTCCACTTT	CASSRGGQGYNSPLHF
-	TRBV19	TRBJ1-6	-	TGTGCCAGTAAACCCCAGGGAGGAGGGAATTCACCCCTCCACTTT	CASKPQGGGNSPLHF
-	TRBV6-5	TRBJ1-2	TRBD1	TGTGCCAGCAGTTACCGGGACAGGGCTAATGGCTACACCTTC	CASSYRDRANGYTF
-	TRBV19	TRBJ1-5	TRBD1	TGTGCCAGTAGGCTAGGGACAGGGCTATTTAATCAGCCCCAGCATTTT	CASRLGTGLFNQPQHF
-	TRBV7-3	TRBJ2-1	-	TGTGCCAGCAGCCTCGGGACATTTGAGCAGTTCTTC	CASSLGTFEQFF
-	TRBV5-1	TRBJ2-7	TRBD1	TGCGCCAGCAGCGCCGACAGGGGAGTGGGGCGCGAGCAGTACTTC	CASSADRGVGREQYF
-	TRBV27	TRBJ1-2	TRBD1	TGTGCCAGCAGTTTAAATGTCGCGACAGGGGGTGGATTTGGCTACACCTTC	CASSLNVATGGGFGYTF
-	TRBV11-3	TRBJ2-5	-	TGTGCCAGCAGCTTAGCCCCTTCCGGGACCCAGTACTTC	CASSLAPSGTQYF
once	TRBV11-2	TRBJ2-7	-	TGTGCCAGCAGCTTACCCCGGGGTGTGCAGTACTTC	CASSLPRGVQYF
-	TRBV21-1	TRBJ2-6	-	TGTGCCAGCAGCCCACGCCCGGATAAGGGGATAGTTTTCTCTGGGGCCAACGTCCTGACTTTC	CASSPRPDKGIVFSGANVLTF
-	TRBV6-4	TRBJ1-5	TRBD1	TGTGCCAGCAGGATACGGCGGACAGGCCCTCGCATCGATCAGCCCCAGCATTTT	CASRIRRTGPRIDQPQHF
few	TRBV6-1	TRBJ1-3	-	TGTGCCAGCAGTGAAGGCACCACAGGTTTCGGAAACACCATATATTTT	CASSEGTTGFGNTIYF
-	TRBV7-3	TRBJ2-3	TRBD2	TGTGCCAGCAGCTCCCTTGGGGGAGGGACAGATACGCAGTATTTT	CASSSLGGGTDTQYF
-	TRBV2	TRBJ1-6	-	TGTGCCAGCAGTGAAGTTTCGACTGATTCACCCCTCCACTTT	CASSEVSTDSPLHF
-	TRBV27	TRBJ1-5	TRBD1	TGTGCCAGCAGTCCCCAGGGGGCTAGATCCAATCAGCCCCAGCATTTT	CASSPQGARSNQPQHF
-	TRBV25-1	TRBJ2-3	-	TGTGCCAGCAGTCGAGGGGGGGATTTTGGGACGCAGTATTTT	CASSRGGDFGTQYF
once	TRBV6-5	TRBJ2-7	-	TGTGCCAGCAGGGCCGGGTCCTCCTACGAGCAGTACTTC	CASRAGSSYEQYF
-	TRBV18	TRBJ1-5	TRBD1	TGTGCCAGCTCTCGGACAGGGAATAGCAATCAGCCCCAGCATTTT	CASSRTGNSNQPQHF
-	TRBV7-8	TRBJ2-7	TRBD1	TGTGCCAGCAGCTTAGGGCAACAGGGGGCGGGGTACGAGCAGTACTTC	CASSLGQQGAGYEQYF
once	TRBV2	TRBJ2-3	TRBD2	TGTGCCAGCAGCGGTACTAGCGGGGGAATTACAGATACGCAGTATTTT	CASSGTSGGITDTQYF
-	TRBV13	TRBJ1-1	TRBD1	TGTGCCAGCAGCCCTAGACAGGGTCTGACTGAAGCTTTCTTT	CASSPRQGLTEAFF
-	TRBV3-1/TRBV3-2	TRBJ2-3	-	TGTGCCAGCAGCCGAAGGGGGGGCCTCCCAGATACGCAGTATTTT	CASSRRGGLPDTQYF